This entry lists 19 T cell receptor beta chains sequenced from one sample in a study of control samples from healthy donors and cancer patients. Libraries were prepared by immunoSEQ multiplex PCR; TCRdb keeps only in-frame clonotypes and omits some of them. The sample contains 70,000 to 90,000 clones, over 90% of which appear only once. What was sequenced was blood. These receptors were taken from a woman younger than 30 in good health.

V and J are TRBV6-6 and TRBJ1-1; 7 nucleotides line up with TRBD1. CDR3 length: 14 amino acids. The V gene end was trimmed by 0 bases and the J gene end by 5 bases; junction bases not matched to a gene: 3. CDR1 is MNHNY, CDR2 SVGAGI, per germline (reference sequence). In DNA, the CDR3 is TGTGCCAGCAGTTACTCCCAGGGGGAGACTGAAGCTTTCTTT. This sequence encodes CASSYSQGETEAFF.

This clone appeared a single time. V is TRBV9 and J is TRBJ2-5; 7 nucleotides align to TRBD2. The CDR3 has 17 amino acids. Trimming removed 3 bases from V and 6 bases from J; junction bases left unmatched: 17. Germline CDR1 is SGDLS and CDR2 is YYNGEE. This CDR3 reads CASSEGTTSAGWKTQYF. CDR3 DNA sequence: TGTGCCAGCAGCGAAGGAACCACTAGCGCGGGGTGGAAGACCCAGTACTTC.

The chain has TRBV5-8 and TRBJ2-4; possible D gene TRBD1, 6 bases. The germline V and J ends were trimmed by 3 bases and 7 bases, with 14 bases remaining between them. Per germline, CDR1 SGHTS and CDR2 YDEGEE. The CDR3 is 14 amino acids. The CDR3 DNA reads as TGTGCCAGCAGCTCACCAACAACAGGGAACATTCAGTACTTC. Protein: CASSSPTTGNIQYF.

The chain uses TRBV3-1 (or the pseudogene TRBV3-2) and TRBJ1-1; TRBD1 is a possible D gene (5 bases). Trimming cost V 0 bases and J 0 bases, with 5 bases left between them. In germline, CDR1 is LGHDT, CDR2 YNNKEL (reference sequence). CDR3 length: 14 residues. The CDR3 is CASSQDRVNTEAFF. Here the CDR3 DNA reads TGTGCCAGCAGCCAAGACAGGGTGAACACTGAAGCTTTCTTT.

This rearrangement joins TRBV12-3 or TRBV12-4 to TRBJ2-1; a possible D gene is TRBD1 (6 bases). CDR3 length: 13 residues. The V end lost 2 bases, the J end lost 7 bases, and 9 bases lay between the germline ends. DNA for the CDR3: TGTGCCAGCAGTTTAAACAGGGAAAATGAGCAGTTCTTC. The encoded protein is CASSLNRENEQFF.

This chain connects TRBV15 to TRBJ1-6; tentative D call: TRBD1 (5 bases). Germline CDR1 is LNHNV and CDR2 is YYDKDF (reference sequence). V lost 5 bases and J 9 bases, leaving 8 bases between the germline ends. This CDR3 comprises 12 residues. CDR3 residues: CATSQGVSPLHF. Here the CDR3 DNA reads TGTGCCACCAGCCAGGGCGTTTCACCCCTCCACTTT.

This clone turned up a few times. The V and J genes are TRBV5-1 and TRBJ2-5; weak D call: TRBD1 (6 bases). The CDR3 loop spans 14 amino acids. V was clipped by 6 bases and J by 5 bases, with 17 bases between them. The germline gives CDR1 SGHRS, CDR2 YFSETQ. The CDR3: CASTKQGMAETQYF. Here the CDR3 DNA reads TGCGCCAGCACGAAACAGGGTATGGCGGAGACCCAGTACTTC.

V usage is TRBV6-5 and J usage is TRBJ2-1, with 9 bases that match TRBD1. This CDR3 region has 14 residues. CDR1 is MNHEY and CDR2 is SVGAGI in the germline V gene. The V and J ends lost 8 bases and 3 bases, in that order; junction bases with no gene match: 5. DNA for the CDR3: TGTGCCAGCCGGGGACAGGGAAGCTACAATGAGCAGTTCTTC. Its protein is CASRGQGSYNEQFF.

This rearrangement joins TRBV5-1 to TRBJ2-7; 12 bases match TRBD1. The CDR3 sequence is 16 residues long. CDR1 is SGHRS and CDR2 is YFSETQ in the germline V gene. V was pared by 1 base and J by 5 bases, with 7 bases of the junction left unmatched. CDR3 coding DNA: TGCGCCAGCAGCTTGCCAACCGGGACAGGGGGCCACGAGCAGTACTTC. Amino acid sequence: CASSLPTGTGGHEQYF.

The gene calls are TRBV11-2 and TRBJ1-1, with D possibly TRBD1 on 6 matching bases. Germline lookup yields CDR1 SGHAT and CDR2 FQNNGV. CDR3 length: 14 residues. The V end was cut by 6 bases, the J end by 4 bases, with 15 bases between. CDR3 region: CASRLQGRFTEAFF. CDR3 nucleotides: TGTGCCAGCAGATTACAGGGAAGGTTCACTGAAGCTTTCTTT.

The chain has TRBV5-5 and TRBJ2-2, with D perhaps TRBD2 (7 bases). The V gene lost 4 bases and the J gene lost 4 bases, with 14 bases spanning the gap. Germline V lookup: CDR1 SGHKS, CDR2 YYEKEE (reference sequence). The CDR3 sequence is 15 residues long. The CDR3 DNA follows: TGTGCCAGCAGCGGGGGGGCTAGTACCACCGGGGAGCTGTTTTTT. It translates to CASSGGASTTGELFF.

Turning to this clone: One junction end disagrees with the germline gene, perhaps due to a read error. The V call is TRBV15, the J call TRBJ2-1; a weak D match, TRBD2 (6 bases). The germline V gene encodes CDR1 LNHNV and CDR2 YYDKDF (reference sequence). The CDR3 contains 15 residues. CDR3 bases: TGTGCCACCAGCCTTGTGAGAGAGGGCGGGAATGAGCGGTTCTTC. Its translation: CATSLVREGGNERFF.

The chain combines TRBV7-8 with TRBJ2-7; 11 bases match TRBD1. Per the germline V gene, CDR1 is SGHVS and CDR2 is FQNEAQ. Trimming took 5 bases from V and 5 from J; bases not matched to a gene: 5. CDR3 length: 14 residues. CDR3 protein: CASSPRTGGNEQYF. CDR3 nucleotides: TGTGCCAGCAGCCCACGGACAGGGGGCAACGAGCAGTACTTC. Full variable domain (remainder filled in from reference TRBV7-8 and TRBJ2-7): GAGVSQSPRYKVAKRGQDVALRCDPISGHVSLFWYQQALGQGPEFLTYFQNEAQLDKSGLPSDRFFAERPEGSVSTLKIQRTQQEDSAVYLCASSPRTGGNEQYFGPGTRLTVT.

The V gene is TRBV7-9, the J gene TRBJ2-3; D might be TRBD1 (6 bases). Germline CDR1 reads SEHNR; CDR2 reads FQNEAQ (reference sequence). The CDR3 consists of 15 residues. V was shortened by 1 base and J by 2 bases, with 10 bases between the two germline ends. Written as DNA, the CDR3 is TGTGCCAGCAGCTTAGGACAGGTCCTCACAGATACGCAGTATTTT. Its protein product is CASSLGQVLTDTQYF.

V is TRBV2 and J is TRBJ1-1, with D perhaps matching TRBD1 (5 bases). Germline-derived CDR1 and CDR2 are SNHLY and FYNNEI. This CDR3 has 14 residues. Trimming stripped 2 bases from V and 6 bases from J, with 13 bases between. CDR3 in DNA: TGTGCCAGCAGTGAAACGGGGGGGACGCCTGAAGCTTTCTTT. This gives the protein CASSETGGTPEAFF.

The CDR3 reads CASSLPPSGVTGELFF. The DNA of the CDR3 is TGTGCCAGCAGTTTACCACCTAGTGGGGTCACCGGGGAGCTGTTTTTT. J is TRBJ2-2 and V is TRBV27, with D unclear. CDR1 and CDR2 (germline): MNHEY, SMNVEV (reference sequence). The CDR3 is 16 amino acids. V gave up 2 bases and J gave up 4 bases, with 14 bases separating them.

The rearrangement joins TRBV6-6 to TRBJ2-7; the D is unclear. The CDR3 extends over 12 amino acids. The V gene lost 2 bases and the J gene lost 6 bases, with 8 bases spanning the gap. CDR1 is MNHNY and CDR2 is SVGAGI in the germline V gene (reference sequence). The CDR3 loop reads CASSYASVEQYF. The CDR3 nucleotides are TGTGCCAGCAGTTACGCTTCTGTCGAGCAGTACTTC.

The V gene is TRBV3-1 (or the pseudogene TRBV3-2), the J gene TRBJ2-7; 9 bases fit TRBD1. CDR1 is LGHDT, CDR2 YNNKEL, per germline (reference sequence). The CDR3 totals 16 residues. The V gene end was trimmed by 1 base and the J gene end by 3 bases; junction bases not matched to a gene: 7. DNA for the CDR3: TGTGCCAGCAGCCAAGGGGTACAGGGGGCGAACTACGAGCAGTACTTC. Amino acids: CASSQGVQGANYEQYF.

The chain links TRBV10-3 to TRBJ1-2, with 10 bases that match TRBD1. Germline CDR1 ENHRY, CDR2 SYGVKD. The J segment lost 6 bases and the V segment lost 4 bases, leaving 2 bases of the junction unmatched. The CDR3 runs 13 residues. CDR3 bases: TGTGCCATCAGTGGACAGGGGGCGCATGGCTACACCTTC. As protein: CAISGQGAHGYTF.